A single sample gave rise to the 13 T cell receptor beta chains below, sequenced in a study of shared clonotypes between healthy human individuals (TCRdb year 2020). Library preparation used the immunoSEQ multiplex PCR assay. The immuneACCESS repertoire file appears here via TCRdb, limited to in-frame rearrangements. These files lack a portion of the clones; in checked studies, under half of the deficit traces to unresolved V genes, and the cause of the others is not known. Recorded for this sample are a few million clones; approximately 94% of them occurred a single time. In total, the top ten clones hold roughly 0.13% of the sample. Material for sequencing was naive CD4+ T cells sorted from blood. The cell subset or site label, read with the paper, signifies: CD45RA+ positively selected. The receptors shown here come from a man between 18 and 29 years old in good health.

The V call is TRBV11-2, the J call TRBJ2-7; 7 bases fit TRBD1. This CDR3 is built from 15 residues. The V and J ends lost 2 bases and 2 bases, in that order; junction bases with no gene match: 6. Per the germline V gene, CDR1 is SGHAT and CDR2 is FQNNGV. The CDR3: CASSLRQGGPYEQYF. The CDR3 DNA follows: TGTGCCAGCAGCTTACGACAGGGCGGTCCCTACGAGCAGTACTTC.

The rearrangement joins TRBV6-5 to TRBJ1-3; D is possibly TRBD1 (5 bases). The germline V gene encodes CDR1 MNHEY and CDR2 SVGAGI. The V and J ends lost 5 bases and 2 bases respectively, with 13 bases between them. The CDR3 is 15 amino acids. DNA of the CDR3: TGTGCCAGCAGTGTCGGGACTAAGACTGGAAACACCATATATTTT. Translation: CASSVGTKTGNTIYF.

V usage is TRBV5-5 and J usage is TRBJ1-2, with D perhaps TRBD1 (6 bases). The CDR3 totals 13 residues. The V gene's germline CDR1 is SGHKS and CDR2 YYEKEE (reference sequence). The ends were cut back, 4 bases at V and 0 bases at J, with 7 bases in the middle. In DNA form, the CDR3 reads TGTGCCAGCAGCCGGGACACTAACTATGGCTACACCTTC. Its protein product is CASSRDTNYGYTF. Supplemented by reference TRBV5-5 and TRBJ1-2, the full variable domain reads DAGVTQSPTHLIKTRGQQVTLRCSPISGHKSVSWYQQVLGQGPQFIFQYYEKEERGRGNFPDRFSARQFPNYSSELNVNALLLGDSALYLCASSRDTNYGYTFGSGTRLTVV.

This clone has only one observation. The gene calls are TRBV28 and TRBJ1-1; TRBD1 matches at 7 bases. From germline, CDR1 is MDHEN and CDR2 SYDVKM. Trimming removed 8 bases from V and 0 bases from J; junction bases left unmatched: 15. The CDR3 runs 17 residues. Written as DNA, the CDR3 is TGTGCCAGCGCGCCGGAAGGGGGCCAGTTCGTGAACACTGAAGCTTTCTTT. Protein sequence: CASAPEGGQFVNTEAFF.

J is TRBJ1-1 and V is TRBV11-1; 9 bases are a match to TRBD1. The CDR3 totals 16 residues. CDR1 is SGHAT, CDR2 FQDESV, per germline (reference sequence). J lost 0 bases, V lost 5 bases, and 7 bases had no gene match. CDR3 coding DNA: TGTGCCAGCAGCCCTTTGGACAGGGGAATGAACACTGAAGCTTTCTTT. The encoded protein is CASSPLDRGMNTEAFF. Looking up the rest from reference TRBV11-1 and TRBJ1-1 gives the full variable domain: EAEVAQSPRYKITEKSQAVAFWCDPISGHATLYWYRQILGQGPELLVQFQDESVVDDSQLPKDRFSAERLKGVDSTLKIQPAELGDSAMYLCASSPLDRGMNTEAFFGQGTRLTVV.

The chain uses TRBV28 and TRBJ1-2; D is unresolved. Germline CDR1 and CDR2: MDHEN and SYDVKM. CDR3 length: 13 residues. V was pared by 5 bases and J by 6 bases, with 13 bases between. Here the CDR3 reads CASSATRANGYTF. For the CDR3, the DNA is TGTGCCAGCAGTGCTACAAGGGCAAATGGCTACACCTTC.

This chain uses TRBV7-9 with TRBJ1-6; no clear D. The length of the CDR3 is 13 residues. Trimming stripped 7 bases from V and 5 bases from J, with 9 bases between. Germline V CDR1 and CDR2: SEHNR, FQNEAQ (reference sequence). DNA of the CDR3: TGTGCCAGCATGAGCAGAAATAATTCACCCCTCCACTTT. This gives the protein CASMSRNNSPLHF. Filled out from reference TRBV7-9 and TRBJ1-6, the complete variable domain reads DTGVSQNPRHKITKRGQNVTFRCDPISEHNRLYWYRQTLGQGPEFLTYFQNEAQLEKSRLLSDRFSAERPKGSFSTLEIQRTEQGDSAMYLCASMSRNNSPLHFGNGTRLTVT.

The J gene is TRBJ1-1, the V gene TRBV29-1, with D tentatively TRBD1 (6 bases). Between the trimmed V and J ends, which lost 7 bases and 1 base, there was a span of 10 bases. CDR3 length equals 12 residues. Germline-derived CDR1 and CDR2 are SQVTM and ANQGSEA. CDR3 residues: CSAGQPNTEAFF. The CDR3 DNA sequence: TGCAGCGCAGGACAGCCGAACACTGAAGCTTTCTTT.

The chain joins TRBV27 to TRBJ2-5; 9 bases line up with TRBD1. V lost 5 bases and J lost 4; bases outside the gene matches: 17. There are 18 residues in the CDR3. Germline V CDR1 and CDR2: MNHEY, SMNVEV (reference sequence). CDR3 DNA sequence: TGTGCCAGCAGTCCCGGGACAGGGATAATGATCGGAACAGAGACCCAGTACTTC. It is translated as CASSPGTGIMIGTETQYF.

V is TRBV5-1 and J is TRBJ1-2, with a possible D match to TRBD1 (5 bases). V shed 4 bases and J shed 4 bases, with 14 bases lying between them. CDR3 length: 14 amino acids. CDR1 is SGHRS and CDR2 is YFSETQ in the germline V gene. DNA for the CDR3: TGCGCCAGCAGCGCCGTGGGGGTTGGCTATGGCTACACCTTC. This codes for CASSAVGVGYGYTF.

CDR3 in amino acids: CASSLAPTYEQYF. The CDR3 DNA is TGTGCCAGCAGCTTAGCCCCGACCTACGAGCAGTACTTC. The V and J genes are TRBV7-6 and TRBJ2-7; D unresolved. The CDR3 has 13 residues. Trimming stripped 0 bases from V and 2 bases from J, with 5 bases between. Per the germline V gene, CDR1 is SGHVS and CDR2 is FNYEAQ. Full variable domain (remainder filled in from reference TRBV7-6 and TRBJ2-7): GAGVSQSPRYKVTKRGQDVALRCDPISGHVSLYWYRQALGQGPEFLTYFNYEAQQDKSGLPNDRFSAERPEGSISTLTIQRTEQRDSAMYRCASSLAPTYEQYFGPGTRLTVT.

V is TRBV11-1 and J is TRBJ2-7; weak D call: TRBD1 (5 bases). The CDR3 spans 14 residues. Germline CDR1 reads SGHAT; CDR2 reads FQDESV (reference sequence). V gave up 3 bases and J gave up 6 bases, with 15 bases separating them. The CDR3 sequence is CASSFLQGLTEQYF. CDR3 DNA: TGTGCCAGCAGCTTTCTCCAGGGTCTTACCGAGCAGTACTTC.

The rearrangement joins TRBV11-2 to TRBJ2-6, with 9 bases fitting TRBD1. V lost 5 bases, J lost 5 bases, and 4 bases stayed unmatched. The CDR3 is 15 amino acids. Germline-derived CDR1 and CDR2 are SGHAT and FQNNGV. The CDR3: CASSLGTGRANVLTF. The CDR3 DNA follows: TGTGCCAGCAGCCTGGGGACAGGGAGGGCCAACGTCCTGACTTTC.